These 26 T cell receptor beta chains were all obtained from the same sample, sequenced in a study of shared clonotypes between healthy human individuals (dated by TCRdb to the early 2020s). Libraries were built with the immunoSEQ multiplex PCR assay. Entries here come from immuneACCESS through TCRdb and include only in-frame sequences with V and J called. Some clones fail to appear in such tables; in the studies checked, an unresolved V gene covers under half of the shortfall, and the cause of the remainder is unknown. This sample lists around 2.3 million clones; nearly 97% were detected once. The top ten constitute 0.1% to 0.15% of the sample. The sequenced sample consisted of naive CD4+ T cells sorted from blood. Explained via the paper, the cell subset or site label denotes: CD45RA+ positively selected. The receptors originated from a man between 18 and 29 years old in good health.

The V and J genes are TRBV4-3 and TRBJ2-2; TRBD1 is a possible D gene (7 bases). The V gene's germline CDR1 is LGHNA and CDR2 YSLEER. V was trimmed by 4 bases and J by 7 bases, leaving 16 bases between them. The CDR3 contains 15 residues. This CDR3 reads CASSPQEGAIGELFF. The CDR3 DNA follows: TGCGCCAGCAGCCCTCAGGAGGGGGCTATCGGGGAGCTGTTTTTT.

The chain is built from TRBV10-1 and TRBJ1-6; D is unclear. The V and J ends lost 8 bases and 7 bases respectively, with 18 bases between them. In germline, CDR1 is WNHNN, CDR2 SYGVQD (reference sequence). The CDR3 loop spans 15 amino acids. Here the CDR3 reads CASPKRAGLNSPLHF. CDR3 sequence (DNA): TGCGCCAGCCCAAAGAGGGCTGGTTTAAATTCACCCCTCCACTTT.

CDR3 in amino acids: CASSVEEGNSNEQFF. The CDR3 DNA reads as TGTGCCAGCAGCGTAGAGGAGGGGAATTCCAATGAGCAGTTCTTC. V gene TRBV9 combines with J gene TRBJ2-1; maybe TRBD2 (6 bases). V shed 0 bases and J shed 6 bases, with 13 bases lying between them. This CDR3 has 15 residues. Germline V CDR1 and CDR2: SGDLS, YYNGEE.

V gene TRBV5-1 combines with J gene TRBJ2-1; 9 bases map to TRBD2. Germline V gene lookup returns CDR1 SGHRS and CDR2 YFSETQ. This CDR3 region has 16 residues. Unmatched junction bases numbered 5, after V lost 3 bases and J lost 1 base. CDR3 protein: CASSYSGGGSYNEQFF. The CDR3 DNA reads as TGCGCCAGCAGCTATAGCGGGGGAGGGTCCTACAATGAGCAGTTCTTC.

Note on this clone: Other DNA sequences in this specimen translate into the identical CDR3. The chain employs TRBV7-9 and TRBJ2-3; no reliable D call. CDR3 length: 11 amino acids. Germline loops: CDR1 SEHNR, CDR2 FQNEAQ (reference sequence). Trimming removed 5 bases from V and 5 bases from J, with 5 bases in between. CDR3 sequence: CASSPKDTQYF. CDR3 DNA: TGTGCCAGCAGCCCCAAAGATACGCAGTATTTT.

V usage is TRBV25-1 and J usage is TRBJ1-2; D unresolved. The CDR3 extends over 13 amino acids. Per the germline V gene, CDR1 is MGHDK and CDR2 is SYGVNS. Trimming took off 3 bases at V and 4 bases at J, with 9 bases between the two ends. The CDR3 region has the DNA TGTGCCAGCAGTGACCCCAACGTCTATGGCTACACCTTC. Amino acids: CASSDPNVYGYTF.

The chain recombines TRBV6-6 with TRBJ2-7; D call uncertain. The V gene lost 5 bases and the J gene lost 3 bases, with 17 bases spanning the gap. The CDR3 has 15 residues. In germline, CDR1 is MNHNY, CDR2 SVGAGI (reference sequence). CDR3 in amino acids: CASSTPLGGNYEQYF. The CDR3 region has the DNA TGTGCCAGCAGTACCCCCTTAGGCGGTAACTACGAGCAGTACTTC.

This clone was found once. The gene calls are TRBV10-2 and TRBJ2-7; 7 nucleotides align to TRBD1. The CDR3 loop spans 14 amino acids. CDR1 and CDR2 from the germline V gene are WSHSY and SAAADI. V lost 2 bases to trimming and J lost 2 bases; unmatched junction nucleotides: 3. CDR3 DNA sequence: TGCGCCAGCAGTGAGGACGACAGGGCCTACGAGCAGTACTTC. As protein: CASSEDDRAYEQYF.

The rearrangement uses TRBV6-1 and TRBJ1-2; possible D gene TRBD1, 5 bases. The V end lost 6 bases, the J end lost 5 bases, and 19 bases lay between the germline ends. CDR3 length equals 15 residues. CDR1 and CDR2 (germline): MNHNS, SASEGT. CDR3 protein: CASRRPGPRAYGYTF. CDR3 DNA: TGTGCCAGCAGGCGGCCGGGACCTAGGGCATATGGCTACACCTTC.

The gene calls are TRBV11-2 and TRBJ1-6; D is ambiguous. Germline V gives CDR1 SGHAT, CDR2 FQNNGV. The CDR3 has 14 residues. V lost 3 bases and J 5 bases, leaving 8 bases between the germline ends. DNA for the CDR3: TGTGCCAGCAGCTTCCCGGTTCATAATTCACCCCTCCACTTT. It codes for CASSFPVHNSPLHF.

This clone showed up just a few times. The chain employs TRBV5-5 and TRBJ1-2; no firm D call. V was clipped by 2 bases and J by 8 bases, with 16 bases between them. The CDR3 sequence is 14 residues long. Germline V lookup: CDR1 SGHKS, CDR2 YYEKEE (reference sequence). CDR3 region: CASSFDGSVVGYTF. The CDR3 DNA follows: TGTGCCAGCAGCTTCGACGGATCGGTTGTAGGCTACACCTTC.

DNA for the CDR3: TGTGCCAGCTCACCGCCTGGCTGGGGAACCTACGAGCAGTACTTC. Its translation is CASSPPGWGTYEQYF. The chain employs TRBV18 and TRBJ2-7; D not certain. CDR3 size: 15 residues. Germline V CDR1 and CDR2: KGHSH, LQKENI. V lost 3 bases, J lost 2 bases, and 14 bases lay in between.

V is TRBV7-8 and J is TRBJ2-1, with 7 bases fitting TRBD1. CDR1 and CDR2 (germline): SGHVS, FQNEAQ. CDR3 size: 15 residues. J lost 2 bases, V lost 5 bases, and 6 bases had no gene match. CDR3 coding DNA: TGTGCCAGCAGCGAACCGGGACAGACCTACAATGAGCAGTTCTTC. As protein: CASSEPGQTYNEQFF.

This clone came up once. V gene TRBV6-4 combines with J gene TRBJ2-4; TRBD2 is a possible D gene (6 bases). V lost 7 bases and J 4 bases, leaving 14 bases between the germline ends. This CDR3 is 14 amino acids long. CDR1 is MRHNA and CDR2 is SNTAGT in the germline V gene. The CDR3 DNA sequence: TGTGCCAGCACCGCGGGACGCGTTAAAAACATTCAGTACTTC. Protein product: CASTAGRVKNIQYF.

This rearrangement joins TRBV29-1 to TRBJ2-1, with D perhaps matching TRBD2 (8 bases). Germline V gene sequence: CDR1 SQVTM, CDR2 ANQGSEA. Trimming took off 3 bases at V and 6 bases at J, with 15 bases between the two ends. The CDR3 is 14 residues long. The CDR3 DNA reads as TGCAGCGTTGAGCGACAGGGACTAGGCAATGAGCAGTTCTTC. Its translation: CSVERQGLGNEQFF.

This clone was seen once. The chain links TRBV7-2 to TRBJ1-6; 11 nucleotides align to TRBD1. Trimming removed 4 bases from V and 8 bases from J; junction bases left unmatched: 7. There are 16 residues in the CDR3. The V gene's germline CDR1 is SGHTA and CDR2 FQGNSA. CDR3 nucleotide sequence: TGTGCCAGCAGCTATCCAGGACAGGGGGCTGATTCACCCCTCCACTTT. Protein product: CASSYPGQGADSPLHF.

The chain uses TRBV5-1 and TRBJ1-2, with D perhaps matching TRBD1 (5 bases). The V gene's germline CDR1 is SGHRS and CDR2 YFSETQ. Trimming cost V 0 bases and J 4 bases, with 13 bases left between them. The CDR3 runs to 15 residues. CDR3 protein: CASSLVTGLSYGYTF. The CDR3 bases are TGCGCCAGCAGCTTGGTTACAGGACTCTCCTATGGCTACACCTTC.

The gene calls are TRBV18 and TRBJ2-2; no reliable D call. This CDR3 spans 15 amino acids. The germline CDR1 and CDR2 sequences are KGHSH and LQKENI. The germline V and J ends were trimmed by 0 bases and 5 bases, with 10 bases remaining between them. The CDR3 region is CASSPPTSQTGELFF. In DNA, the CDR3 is TGTGCCAGCTCACCACCTACGAGCCAAACCGGGGAGCTGTTTTTT.

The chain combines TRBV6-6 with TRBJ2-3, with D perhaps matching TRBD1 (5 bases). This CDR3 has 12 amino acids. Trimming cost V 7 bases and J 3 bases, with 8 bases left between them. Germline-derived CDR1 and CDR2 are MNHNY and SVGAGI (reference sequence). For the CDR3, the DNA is TGTGCCAGCAAGGCAGGGACAGATACGCAGTATTTT. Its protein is CASKAGTDTQYF.

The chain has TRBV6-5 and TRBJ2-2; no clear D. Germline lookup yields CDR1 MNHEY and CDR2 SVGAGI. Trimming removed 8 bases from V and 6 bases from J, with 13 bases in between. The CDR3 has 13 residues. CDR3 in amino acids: CASSNRRPGELFF. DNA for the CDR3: TGTGCCAGCTCTAATCGTAGGCCCGGGGAGCTGTTTTTT.

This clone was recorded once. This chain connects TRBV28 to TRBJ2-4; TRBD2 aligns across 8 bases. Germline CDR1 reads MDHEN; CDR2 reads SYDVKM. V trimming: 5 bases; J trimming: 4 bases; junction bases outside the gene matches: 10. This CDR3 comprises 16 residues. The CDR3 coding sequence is TGTGCCAGCAGTCCCCGGCCGGGGGGGCTGAAAAACATTCAGTACTTC. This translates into CASSPRPGGLKNIQYF.

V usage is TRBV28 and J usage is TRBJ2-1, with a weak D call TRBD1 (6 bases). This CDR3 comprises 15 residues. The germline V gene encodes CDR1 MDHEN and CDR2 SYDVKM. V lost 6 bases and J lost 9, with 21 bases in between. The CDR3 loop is CASSTPGQGPFEQFF. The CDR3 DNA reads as TGTGCCAGCAGCACACCGGGACAAGGACCCTTTGAGCAGTTCTTC.

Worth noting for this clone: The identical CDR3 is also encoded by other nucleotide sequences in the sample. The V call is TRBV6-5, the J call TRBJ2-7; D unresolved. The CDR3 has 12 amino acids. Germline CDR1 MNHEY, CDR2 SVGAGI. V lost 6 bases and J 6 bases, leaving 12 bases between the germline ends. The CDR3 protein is CASSRSRSEQYF. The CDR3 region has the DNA TGTGCCAGCAGCCGATCCCGGTCCGAGCAGTACTTC.

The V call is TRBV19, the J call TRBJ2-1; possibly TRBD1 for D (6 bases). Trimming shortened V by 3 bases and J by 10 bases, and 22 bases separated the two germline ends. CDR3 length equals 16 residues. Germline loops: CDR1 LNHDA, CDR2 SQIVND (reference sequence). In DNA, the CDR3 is TGTGCCAGTAGTATGGTTGTCGCAGGGGCCCTCCTGGAGCAGTTCTTC. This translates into CASSMVVAGALLEQFF.

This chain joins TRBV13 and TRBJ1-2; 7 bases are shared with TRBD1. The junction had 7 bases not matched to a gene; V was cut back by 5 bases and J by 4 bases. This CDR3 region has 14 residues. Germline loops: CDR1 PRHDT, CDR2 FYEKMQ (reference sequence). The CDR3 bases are TGTGCCAGCAGCCCCCTAAGGGACAGCTATGGCTACACCTTC. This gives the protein CASSPLRDSYGYTF.

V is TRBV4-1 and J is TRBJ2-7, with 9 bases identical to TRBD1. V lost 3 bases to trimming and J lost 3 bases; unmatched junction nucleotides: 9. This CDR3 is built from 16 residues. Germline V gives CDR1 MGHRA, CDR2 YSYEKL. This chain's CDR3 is CASSHPPGQGYYEQYF. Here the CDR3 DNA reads TGCGCCAGCAGCCACCCCCCGGGACAGGGATACTACGAGCAGTACTTC.